A selection of T cell receptor beta chains follows, all from one sample in a study of blood T cell repertoires in COVID-19. TCRdb keeps only in-frame clones here, not all; method: immunoSEQ multiplex PCR. The table has roughly 190,000 clones, about 80% seen once; the top ten hold approximately 7.8%. The specimen sequenced was peripheral blood. The receptors were gathered from a woman in her fifties or sixties with COVID-19, enrolled during active disease. Both conserved end residues are part of each CDR3. The D gene is left open where the match is weak. The size of a clone is reported for some rows only, either as once, few or many, or as a class for expanded clones.

>TRBJ2-3|TRBV5-1|NA|TRBD1
TGCGCCAGCAGCTTGATGGGACAGGGGACCGCAGATACGCAGTATTTT
CASSLMGQGTADTQYF
>TRBJ2-4|TRBV19|few|TRBD2
TGTGCCAGTAGTCCACAAGCGGGACTAGCCAAAAACATTCAGTACTTC
CASSPQAGLAKNIQYF
>TRBJ1-4|TRBV6-5|NA|NA
TGTGCCAGCATACAGGGTTTTAAAGAAAAACTGTTTTTT
CASIQGFKEKLFF
>TRBJ1-5|TRBV28|once|NA
TGTGCCAGCAGTTTTTTTGCGGTTCAGCCCCAGCATTTT
CASSFFAVQPQHF
>TRBJ1-1|TRBV16|NA|NA
TGTGCCAGCAGCCAAACCACCGGGAACACTGAAGCTTTCTTT
CASSQTTGNTEAFF
>TRBJ2-5|TRBV9|NA|TRBD1
TGTGCCAGCAGCACAACAGGGGAGCAAGAGACCCAGTACTTC
CASSTTGEQETQYF
>TRBJ1-2|TRBV7-2|NA|TRBD1
TGTGCCAGCAGCTTCGGACAGGGGGGTTGGGGCTACACCTTC
CASSFGQGGWGYTF
>TRBJ1-2|TRBV28|NA|NA
TGTGCCAGCAGTTTGTTCGAGTATAGGGGTGGTGGCTACACCTTC
CASSLFEYRGGGYTF
>TRBJ1-4|TRBV25-1|NA|NA
TGTGCCAGCAGTGATATCACCTCCGGCGCATACGGGAATGAAAAACTGTTTTTT
CASSDITSGAYGNEKLFF
>TRBJ2-1|TRBV14|NA|TRBD2
TGTGCCAGCAGCCGCGGGGGATACGAGCAGTTCTTC
CASSRGGYEQFF
>TRBJ2-1|TRBV7-2|NA|NA
TGTGCCAGCAGCTTAGAGTGGGGCAGGTTTGGGGAGCAGTTCTTC
CASSLEWGRFGEQFF
>TRBJ1-6|TRBV4-1|NA|TRBD1
TGCGCCAGCAGCCAAGAAGGTACAGGGGTTTCACCCCTCCACTTT
CASSQEGTGVSPLHF
>TRBJ2-5|TRBV9|NA|NA
TGTGCCAGCAGCGCTCCTACAGGGAGCGGAGAGACCCAGTACTTC
CASSAPTGSGETQYF
>TRBJ2-4|TRBV15|NA|TRBD2
TGTGCCTCGGGGAGGGTTGGGGACATTCAGTACTTC
CASGRVGDIQYF
>TRBJ1-2|TRBV27|NA|TRBD1
TGTGCCAGCAGTTTAGGAGGGACAGGGGGCTACTATGGCTACACCTTC
CASSLGGTGGYYGYTF
>TRBJ2-7|TRBV28|NA|TRBD2
TGTGCCAGCAGTTTATCGGCTAGCGGGAGACACGAGCAGTACTTC
CASSLSASGRHEQYF
>TRBJ2-7|TRBV5-1|NA|NA
TGCGCCAGCAGCTTGGACGGGATCTCCTACGAGCAGTACTTC
CASSLDGISYEQYF
>TRBJ2-1|TRBV6-1|NA|TRBD1
TGTGCCAGCAGTGAACAATCCACCGGGACAGGGACCTACAATGAGCAGTTCTTC
CASSEQSTGTGTYNEQFF
>TRBJ2-5|TRBV27|NA|TRBD1
TGTGCCAGCAGTTTATTGTGGGGACAGGGGGATGAGACCCAGTACTTC
CASSLLWGQGDETQYF
>TRBJ2-1|TRBV5-4|NA|TRBD1
TGTGCCAGCAGCTTTCCATCGACAGGGACCTCCTACAATGAGCAGTTCTTC
CASSFPSTGTSYNEQFF
>TRBJ2-3|TRBV2|NA|NA
TGTGCCAGCAGTGGTTATCAGGGAACAGATACGCAGTATTTT
CASSGYQGTDTQYF
>TRBJ2-3|TRBV5-4|NA|TRBD2
TGTGCCAGCACCTTGACTAGCGGGTCAGATACGCAGTATTTT
CASTLTSGSDTQYF
>TRBJ1-5|TRBV2|NA|TRBD1
TGTGCCAGCAGGGGGGACAGGGGTGATAGTCAGCCCCAGCATTTT
CASRGDRGDSQPQHF
>TRBJ1-1|TRBV19|NA|NA
TGTGCCAGTAGTATAGGGGGACTCCACGGGGGCACTGAAGCTTTCTTT
CASSIGGLHGGTEAFF
>TRBJ2-1|TRBV7-2|once|TRBD1
TGTGCCAGCAGCTTATTAGGGACAGGGGGCTATAATGAGCAGTTCTTC
CASSLLGTGGYNEQFF
>TRBJ1-1|TRBV19|NA|TRBD1
TGTGCCAGTAGTACTGGGACAGCCACTGAAGCTTTCTTT
CASSTGTATEAFF
>TRBJ2-1|TRBV7-3|NA|TRBD1
TGTGCCAGCAGCTTAATCGGACAGGGTGCTATCAATGAGCAGTTCTTC
CASSLIGQGAINEQFF
>TRBJ2-1|TRBV7-3|few|TRBD2
TGTGCCAGCAGCCCCTTCTTAGCGGGAGCGAATGAGCAGTTCTTC
CASSPFLAGANEQFF
>TRBJ2-5|TRBV3-1/TRBV3-2|few|TRBD1
TGTGCCAGCAGCGACGGACAGGGGAGGGAGACCCAGTACTTC
CASSDGQGRETQYF
>TRBJ2-3|TRBV2|NA|TRBD1
TGTGCCAGCAGCCGGACAGGGAGGATAGATACGCAGTATTTT
CASSRTGRIDTQYF
>TRBJ1-5|TRBV7-2|NA|NA
TGTGCCAGCAGCTATAGGGGGGGGGATCAGCCCCAGCATTTT
CASSYRGGDQPQHF
>TRBJ2-7|TRBV28|few|NA
TGTGCCAGCAGTCCTCCTCGTTACGAGCAGTACTTC
CASSPPRYEQYF
>TRBJ2-3|TRBV21-1|NA|NA
TGTGCCAGCAGCAAAGGATCCGGGACACCGTATCCGCAGTATTTT
CASSKGSGTPYPQYF
>TRBJ1-2|TRBV10-3|NA|TRBD1
TGTGCCATCACCACAGGGGTGGGCTACACCTTC
CAITTGVGYTF
>TRBJ2-1|TRBV7-9|NA|TRBD1
TGTGCCAGCACCGAACAGGGGGCCAACAATGAGCAGTTCTTC
CASTEQGANNEQFF
>TRBJ1-1|TRBV28|NA|NA
TGTGCCAGCAGTTTATACAGTGAAGCTTTCTTT
CASSLYSEAFF
>TRBJ1-3|TRBV9|NA|NA
TGTGCCAGCAGCGCGTCGACTGGCGCAGGAAACACCATATATTTT
CASSASTGAGNTIYF
>TRBJ2-1|TRBV7-9|NA|NA
TGTGCCAGCAGCTTAGAGCAATTGCAGTTCTTC
CASSLEQLQFF
>TRBJ2-7|TRBV27|NA|NA
TGTGCCAGCAGTCTAAGGGGCAGGAGCGAGCAGTACTTC
CASSLRGRSEQYF
>TRBJ2-5|TRBV11-1|NA|TRBD1
TGTGCCAGCAGCCCCCGGGACAGGGGGATTAGTCCCCAGTACTTC
CASSPRDRGISPQYF
>TRBJ2-1|TRBV3-1/TRBV3-2|NA|TRBD2
TGTGCCAGCAGCCAAGTGGCTAGCGGGACCCTCTACAATGAGCAGTTCTTC
CASSQVASGTLYNEQFF
>TRBJ2-1|TRBV30|NA|TRBD1
TGTGCCTGCAAAGACAGGGAATACAATGAGCAGTTCTTC
CACKDREYNEQFF
>TRBJ2-3|TRBV18|once|TRBD2
TGTGCCAGCTCACCATACGGGGGGAGACAGTATTTT
CASSPYGGRQYF
>TRBJ1-1|TRBV14|NA|NA
TGTGCCAGCAGCCAAGACGGTTGGGGGCCGAACACTGAAGCTTTCTTT
CASSQDGWGPNTEAFF
>TRBJ1-2|TRBV20-1|NA|TRBD1
TGCAGTGCCAGTGCCGGGACAGTATACTATGGCTACACCTTC
CSASAGTVYYGYTF